The clone carrying this T cell receptor beta chain came up many times. Trimming cost V 0 bases and J 6 bases, with 15 bases left between them. Looked up from germline, CDR1 is DFQATT and CDR2 is SNEGSKA (reference sequence). The CDR3 spans 15 residues. TCRdb called the 5' RACE reads again in MiXCR, with one record for every CDR3 protein. The sample holds tens of thousands of distinct CDR3 sequences, around 3.8% seen once. The sample is drawn from a study of neurological immune-mediated disorders. Sequenced: CD4+ T cells from blood. The TCR originated in a middle-aged woman with multiple sclerosis. The chain joins TRBV20-1 to TRBJ2-1, with D possibly being TRBD1 (5 bases). The CDR3 is CSARDGREVSNEQFF. For the CDR3, the DNA is TGCAGTGCTAGAGACGGCAGGGAAGTCTCCAATGAGCAGTTCTTC.